These 8 T cell receptor beta chains came from one sample sequenced in a study of blood T cells in healthy people across ages. For the second PCR, which ran for 7 to 11 cycles, a sample-barcoded 5' primer and a J-beta primer mix were used. TCRdb used MiXCR to reprocess the 5' RACE reads, holding one entry per CDR3 protein. The sample contains 650,000 to 800,000 distinct CDR3 sequences, 40% to 50% of which appear only once. Sequences were obtained from blood. Every receptor here comes from a man aged 55 to 70 in good health.

The rearrangement uses TRBV7-2 and TRBJ2-7, with 7 bases identical to TRBD2. Germline V gives CDR1 SGHTA, CDR2 FQGNSA. The V and J ends lost 5 bases and 5 bases, in that order; junction bases with no gene match: 9. The CDR3 runs 14 residues. The CDR3 sequence is CASSAGDWDHEQYF. The CDR3 DNA follows: TGTGCCAGCAGCGCGGGGGACTGGGACCACGAGCAGTACTTC.

The chain is built from TRBV29-1 and TRBJ1-4, with 12 bases lining up with TRBD1. After removal of 7 bases from V and 0 bases from J, the junction contained 9 bases not matched to a gene. CDR3 length: 17 residues. Per germline, CDR1 SQVTM and CDR2 ANQGSEA. CDR3 sequence reads: CSAGGTGGPTTNEKLFF. CDR3 nucleotides: TGCAGCGCCGGTGGGACAGGGGGCCCTACAACTAATGAAAAACTGTTTTTT.

This clonotype occurred a few times. V and J are TRBV5-1 and TRBJ2-5, with 9 bases lining up with TRBD2. CDR1 and CDR2 (germline): SGHRS, YFSETQ. V shed 5 bases, J shed 2 bases, and the junction held 10 bases outside the gene matches. The CDR3 is 16 amino acids. CDR3 in DNA: TGCGCCAGCAGGGTTGGCGCAAGCGGGGGGCAAGAGACCCAGTACTTC. Translation gives CASRVGASGGQETQYF.

V and J are TRBV25-1 and TRBJ2-3; no clear D gene. The CDR3 is 14 amino acids. The V end lost 5 bases, the J end lost 4 bases, and 13 bases lay between the germline ends. Germline loops: CDR1 MGHDK, CDR2 SYGVNS. As DNA, the CDR3 is TGTGCCAGCAGTCCGTCTAGGGCCCCAGATACGCAGTATTTT. Protein product: CASSPSRAPDTQYF.

The CDR3, as DNA: TGTGCCAGCAGACATTCCCCGGGATTCCGGGTACCCGGGGAGCTGTTTTTT. Its protein is CASRHSPGFRVPGELFF. The chain couples TRBV12-3 or TRBV12-4 to TRBJ2-2; tentative D call: TRBD2 (5 bases). The CDR3 spans 17 residues. The V end was cut by 6 bases, the J end by 6 bases, with 23 bases between.

The chain is built from TRBV4-2 and TRBJ2-4; 9 nucleotides match TRBD2. Germline assignment: CDR1 LGHNA and CDR2 YNFKEQ. This CDR3 contains 13 residues. V dropped 0 bases and J dropped 12; count of bases not matched to a gene: 3. The CDR3: CASSQDGTSTQYF. The CDR3 DNA is TGTGCCAGCAGCCAAGATGGGACTAGCACTCAGTACTTC.

The CDR3 loop reads CASSSRTLGQGATGELFF. In DNA form, the CDR3 reads TGCGCCAGCAGCTCCCGAACCCTAGGACAGGGGGCCACCGGGGAGCTGTTTTTT. The rearrangement links TRBV5-1 to TRBJ2-2, with TRBD1 matching 11 bases. Trimming at V came to 3 bases and at J to 4 bases, leaving 11 bases not matched to a gene. Germline CDR1 SGHRS, CDR2 YFSETQ. The CDR3 is 18 amino acids.

J is TRBJ1-1 and V is TRBV7-9; D may be TRBD1 (5 bases). The CDR3 runs to 13 residues. Germline V gene lookup returns CDR1 SEHNR and CDR2 FQNEAQ (reference sequence). This CDR3 is CAPKSWGGTEAFF. The CDR3 DNA follows: TGTGCTCCCAAGAGTTGGGGGGGCACTGAAGCTTTCTTT.